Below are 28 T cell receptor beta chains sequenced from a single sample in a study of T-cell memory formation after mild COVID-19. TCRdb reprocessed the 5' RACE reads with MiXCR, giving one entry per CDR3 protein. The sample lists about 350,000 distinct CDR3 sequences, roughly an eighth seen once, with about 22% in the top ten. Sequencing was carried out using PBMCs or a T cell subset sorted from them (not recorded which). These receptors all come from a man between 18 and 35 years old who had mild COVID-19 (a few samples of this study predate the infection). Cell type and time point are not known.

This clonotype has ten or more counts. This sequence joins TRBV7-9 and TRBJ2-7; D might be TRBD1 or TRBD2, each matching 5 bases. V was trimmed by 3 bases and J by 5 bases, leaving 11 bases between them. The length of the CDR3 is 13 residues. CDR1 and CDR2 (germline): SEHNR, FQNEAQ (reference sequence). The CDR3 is CASSLGVLDEQYF. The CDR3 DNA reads TGTGCCAGCAGCTTGGGGGTATTGGACGAGCAGTACTTC.

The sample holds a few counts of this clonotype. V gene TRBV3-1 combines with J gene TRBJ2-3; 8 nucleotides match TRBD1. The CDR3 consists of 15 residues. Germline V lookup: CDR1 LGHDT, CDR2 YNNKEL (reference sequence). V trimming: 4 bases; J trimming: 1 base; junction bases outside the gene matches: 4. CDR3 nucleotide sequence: TGTGCCAGCAGCCTGGAGGGACAGGGCACAGATACGCAGTATTTT. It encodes CASSLEGQGTDTQYF.

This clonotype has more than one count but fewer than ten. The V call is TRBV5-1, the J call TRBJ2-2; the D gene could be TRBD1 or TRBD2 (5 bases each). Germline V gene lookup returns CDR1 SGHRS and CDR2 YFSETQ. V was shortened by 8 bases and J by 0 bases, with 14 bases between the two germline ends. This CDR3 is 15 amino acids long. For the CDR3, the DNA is TGCGCCAGTCAGAGGCAGGGAGCGAACACCGGGGAGCTGTTTTTT. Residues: CASQRQGANTGELFF.

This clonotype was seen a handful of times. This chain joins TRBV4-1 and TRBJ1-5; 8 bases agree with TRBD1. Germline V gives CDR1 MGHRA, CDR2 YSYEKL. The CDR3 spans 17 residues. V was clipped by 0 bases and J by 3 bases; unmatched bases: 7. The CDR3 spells CASSQDQLTGANQPQHF. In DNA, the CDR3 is TGCGCCAGCAGCCAAGATCAGTTGACAGGGGCCAATCAGCCCCAGCATTTT.

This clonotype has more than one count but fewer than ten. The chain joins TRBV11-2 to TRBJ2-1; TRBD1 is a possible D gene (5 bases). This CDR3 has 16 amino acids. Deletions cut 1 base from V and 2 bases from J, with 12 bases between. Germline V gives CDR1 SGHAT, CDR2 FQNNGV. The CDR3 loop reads CASSLGGTGTYNEQFF. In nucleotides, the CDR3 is TGTGCCAGCAGCTTAGGGGGTACAGGTACCTACAATGAGCAGTTCTTC.

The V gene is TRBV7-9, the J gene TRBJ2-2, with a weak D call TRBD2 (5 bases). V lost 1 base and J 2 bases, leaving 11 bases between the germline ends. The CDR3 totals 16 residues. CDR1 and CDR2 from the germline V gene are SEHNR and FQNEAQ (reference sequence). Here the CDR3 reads CASSLGARGNTGELFF. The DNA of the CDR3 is TGTGCCAGCAGCTTAGGTGCCCGGGGTAACACCGGGGAGCTGTTTTTT. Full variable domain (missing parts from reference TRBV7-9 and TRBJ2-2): DTGVSQNPRHKITKRGQNVTFRCDPISEHNRLYWYRQTLGQGPEFLTYFQNEAQLEKSRLLSDRFSAERPKGSFSTLEIQRTEQGDSAMYLCASSLGARGNTGELFFGEGSRLTVL.

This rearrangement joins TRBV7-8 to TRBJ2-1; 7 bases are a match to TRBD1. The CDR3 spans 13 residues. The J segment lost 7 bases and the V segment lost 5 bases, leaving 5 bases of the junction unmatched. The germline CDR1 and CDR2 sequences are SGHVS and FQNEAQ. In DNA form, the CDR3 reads TGTGCCAGCAGCATTCGACAGGGTAATGAGCAGTTCTTC. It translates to CASSIRQGNEQFF.

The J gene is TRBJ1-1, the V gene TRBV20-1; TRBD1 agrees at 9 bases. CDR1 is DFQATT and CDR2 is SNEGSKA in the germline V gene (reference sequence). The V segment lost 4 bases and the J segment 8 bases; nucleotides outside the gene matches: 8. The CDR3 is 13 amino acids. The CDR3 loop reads CSAKTGGHNEAFF. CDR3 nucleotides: TGCAGTGCTAAGACAGGGGGACACAACGAAGCTTTCTTT.

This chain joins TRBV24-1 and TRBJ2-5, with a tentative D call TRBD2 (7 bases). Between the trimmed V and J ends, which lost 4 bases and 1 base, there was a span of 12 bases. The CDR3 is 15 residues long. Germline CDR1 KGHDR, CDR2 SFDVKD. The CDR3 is CATSERGDTQETQYF. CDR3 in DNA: TGTGCCACCAGTGAACGGGGGGACACCCAAGAGACCCAGTACTTC.

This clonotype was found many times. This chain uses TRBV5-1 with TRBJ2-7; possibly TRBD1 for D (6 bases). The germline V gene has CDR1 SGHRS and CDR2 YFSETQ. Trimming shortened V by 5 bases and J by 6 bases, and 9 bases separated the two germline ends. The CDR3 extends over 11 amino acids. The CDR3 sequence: CASRQGPEQYF. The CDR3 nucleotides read TGCGCCAGCAGACAGGGTCCCGAGCAGTACTTC.

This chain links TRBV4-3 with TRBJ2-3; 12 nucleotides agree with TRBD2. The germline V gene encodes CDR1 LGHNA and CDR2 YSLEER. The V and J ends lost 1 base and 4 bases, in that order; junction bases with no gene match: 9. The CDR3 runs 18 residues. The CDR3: CASSQALAGGTRSDTQYF. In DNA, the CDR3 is TGCGCCAGCAGCCAAGCCCTAGCGGGGGGGACGAGGTCAGATACGCAGTATTTT.

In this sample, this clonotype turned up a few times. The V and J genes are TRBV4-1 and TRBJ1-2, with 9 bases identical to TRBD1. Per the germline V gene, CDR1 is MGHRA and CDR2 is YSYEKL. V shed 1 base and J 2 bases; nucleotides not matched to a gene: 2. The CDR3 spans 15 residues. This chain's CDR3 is CASSQGGQGNYGYTF. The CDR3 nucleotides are TGCGCCAGCAGCCAAGGGGGACAGGGAAACTATGGCTACACCTTC.

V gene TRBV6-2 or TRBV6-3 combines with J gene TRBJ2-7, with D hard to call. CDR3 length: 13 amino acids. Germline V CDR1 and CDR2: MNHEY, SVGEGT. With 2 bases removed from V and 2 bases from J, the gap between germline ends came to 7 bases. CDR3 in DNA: TGTGCCAGCAGTTACGCCAAGACCTACGAGCAGTACGTC. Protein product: CASSYAKTYEQYV.

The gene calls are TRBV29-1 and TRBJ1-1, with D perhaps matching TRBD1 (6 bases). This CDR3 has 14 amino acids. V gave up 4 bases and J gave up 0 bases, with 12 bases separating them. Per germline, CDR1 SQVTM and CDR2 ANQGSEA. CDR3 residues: CSVGVGGMNTEAFF. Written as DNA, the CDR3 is TGCAGCGTTGGAGTGGGGGGCATGAACACTGAAGCTTTCTTT.

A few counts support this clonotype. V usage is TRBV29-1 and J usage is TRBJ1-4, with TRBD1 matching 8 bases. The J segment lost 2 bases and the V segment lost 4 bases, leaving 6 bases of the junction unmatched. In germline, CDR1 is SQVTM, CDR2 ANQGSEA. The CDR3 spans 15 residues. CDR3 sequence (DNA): TGCAGCGTTGGTTACCGGGACAGGACTAATGAAAAACTGTTTTTT. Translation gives CSVGYRDRTNEKLFF.

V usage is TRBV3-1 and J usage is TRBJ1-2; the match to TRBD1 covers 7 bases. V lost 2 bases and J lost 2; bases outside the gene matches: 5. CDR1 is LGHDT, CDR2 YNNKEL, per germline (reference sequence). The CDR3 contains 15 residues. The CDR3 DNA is TGTGCCAGCAGCCAACAGGGGGGATCAAACTATGGCTACACCTTC. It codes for CASSQQGGSNYGYTF.

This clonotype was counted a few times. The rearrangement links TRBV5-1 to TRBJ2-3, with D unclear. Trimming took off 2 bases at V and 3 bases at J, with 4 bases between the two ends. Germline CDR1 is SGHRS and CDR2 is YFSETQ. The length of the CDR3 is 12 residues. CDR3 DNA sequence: TGCGCCAGCAGCTTTAAGACAGATACGCAGTATTTT. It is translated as CASSFKTDTQYF.

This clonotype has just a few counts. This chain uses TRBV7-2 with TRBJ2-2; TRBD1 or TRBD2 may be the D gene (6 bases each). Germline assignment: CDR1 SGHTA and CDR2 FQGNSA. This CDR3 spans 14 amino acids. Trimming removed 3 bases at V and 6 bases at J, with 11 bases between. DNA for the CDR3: TGTGCCAGCAGCTTGAACGGGGGCTCCGGGGAGCTGTTTTTT. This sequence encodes CASSLNGGSGELFF. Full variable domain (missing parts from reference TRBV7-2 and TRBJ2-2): GAGVSQSPSNKVTEKGKDVELRCDPISGHTALYWYRQSLGQGLEFLIYFQGNSAPDKSGLPSDRFSAERTGGSVSTLTIQRTQQEDSAVYLCASSLNGGSGELFFGEGSRLTVL.

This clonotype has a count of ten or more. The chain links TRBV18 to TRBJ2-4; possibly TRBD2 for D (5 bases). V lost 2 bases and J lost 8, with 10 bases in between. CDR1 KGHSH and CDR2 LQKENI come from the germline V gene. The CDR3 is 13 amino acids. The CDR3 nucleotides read TGTGCCAGCTCACCAGGGAGTCAGGACATTCAGTACTTC. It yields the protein CASSPGSQDIQYF.

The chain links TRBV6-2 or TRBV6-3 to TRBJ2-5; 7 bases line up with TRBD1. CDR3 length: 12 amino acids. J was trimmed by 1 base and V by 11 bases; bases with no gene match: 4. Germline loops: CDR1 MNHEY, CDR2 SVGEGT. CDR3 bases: TGTGCCGTGACAGGGAGCCAAGAGACCCAGTACTTC. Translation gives CAVTGSQETQYF.

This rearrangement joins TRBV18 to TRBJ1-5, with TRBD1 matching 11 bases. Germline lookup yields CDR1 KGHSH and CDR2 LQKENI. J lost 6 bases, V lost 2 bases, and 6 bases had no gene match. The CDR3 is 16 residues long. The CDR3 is CASSPTGQGAGQPQHF. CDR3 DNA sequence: TGTGCCAGCTCACCAACAGGACAGGGGGCGGGTCAGCCCCAGCATTTT.

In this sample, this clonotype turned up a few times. The CDR3 region has the DNA TGTGCCAGCAAAATGACCGGCGGGGGATCACACAATGAGCAGTTCTTC. Amino acids: CASKMTGGGSHNEQFF. This sequence joins TRBV3-1 and TRBJ2-1; 7 nucleotides agree with TRBD2. From germline, CDR1 is LGHDT and CDR2 YNNKEL (reference sequence). Losses at the gene ends were 7 bases for V and 5 bases for J; bases not matched to a gene: 14. The CDR3 is made up of 16 amino acids.

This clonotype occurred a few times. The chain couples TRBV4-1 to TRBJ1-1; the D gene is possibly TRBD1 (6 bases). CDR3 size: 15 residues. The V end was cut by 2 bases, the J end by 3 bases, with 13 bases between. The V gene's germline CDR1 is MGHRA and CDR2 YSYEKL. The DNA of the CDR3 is TGCGCCAGCAGCCAAAGGGCGACAGGCTACACTGAAGCTTTCTTT. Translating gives CASSQRATGYTEAFF.

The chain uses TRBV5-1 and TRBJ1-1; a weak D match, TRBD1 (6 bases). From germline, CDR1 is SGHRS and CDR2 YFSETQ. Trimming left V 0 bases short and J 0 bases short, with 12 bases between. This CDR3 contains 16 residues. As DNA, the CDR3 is TGCGCCAGCAGCTTGGCCGGACAGCTTCTGAACACTGAAGCTTTCTTT. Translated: CASSLAGQLLNTEAFF. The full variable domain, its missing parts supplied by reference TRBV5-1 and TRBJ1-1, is KAGVTQTPRYLIKTRGQQVTLSCSPISGHRSVSWYQQTPGQGLQFLFEYFSETQRNKGNFPGRFSGRQFSNSRSEMNVSTLELGDSALYLCASSLAGQLLNTEAFFGQGTRLTVV.

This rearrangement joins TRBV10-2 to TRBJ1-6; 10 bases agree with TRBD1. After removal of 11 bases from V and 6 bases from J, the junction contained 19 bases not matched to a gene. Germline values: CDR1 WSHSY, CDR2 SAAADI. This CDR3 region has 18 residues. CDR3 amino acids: CAPRRGTGAQWANSPLHF. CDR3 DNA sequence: TGCGCCCCCCGCCGAGGGACAGGGGCCCAGTGGGCTAATTCACCCCTCCACTTT.

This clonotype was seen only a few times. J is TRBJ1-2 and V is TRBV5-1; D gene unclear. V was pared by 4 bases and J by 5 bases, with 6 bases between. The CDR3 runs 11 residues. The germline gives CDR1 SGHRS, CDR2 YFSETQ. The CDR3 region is CASSGIYGYTF. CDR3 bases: TGCGCCAGCAGCGGAATTTATGGCTACACCTTC.

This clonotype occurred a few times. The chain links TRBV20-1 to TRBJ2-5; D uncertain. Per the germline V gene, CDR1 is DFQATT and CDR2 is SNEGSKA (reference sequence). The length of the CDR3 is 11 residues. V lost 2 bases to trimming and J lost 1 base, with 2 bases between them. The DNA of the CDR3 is TGCAGTGCTAGACTCCAAGAGACCCAGTACTTC. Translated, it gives CSARLQETQYF.

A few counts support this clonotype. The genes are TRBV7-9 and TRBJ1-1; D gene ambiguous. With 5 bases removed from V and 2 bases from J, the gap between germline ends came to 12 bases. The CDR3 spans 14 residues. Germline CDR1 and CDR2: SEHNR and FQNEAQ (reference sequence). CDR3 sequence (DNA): TGTGCCAGCAGCCTCGACGGGCATAACACTGAAGCTTTCTTT. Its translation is CASSLDGHNTEAFF.